This TCR beta chain was sequenced during a study of regulatory T cells. General study findings and limits: Skewed V and J usage and few unique V-J pairs marked patient repertoires, most in Tregs.

A couple of CD3G-deficient patients had more severe autoimmunity; all had some. At testing, patients were 2 to 39 years old, with reduced naive and increased memory T-cell proportions. The primer mix had 52 TRBV and 13 TRBJ primers. The repertoire was sequenced with immunoSEQ multiplex PCR; TCRdb's copy has only in-frame clones and lacks some. The top ten hold roughly 3.5% of the sample, which has approximately 20,000 clones, 80% to 95% seen once. In regard to this clone: Its target is unknown.

Germline V gene sequence: CDR1 DFQATT, CDR2 SNEGSKA (reference sequence). This CDR3 is built from 11 residues. V lost 6 bases and J 4 bases, leaving 9 bases between the germline ends. This TCR came from a child aged 2-15 years with CD3G deficiency. The gene calls are TRBV20-1 and TRBJ1-2; no firm D call. Sequencing used CD8+ T cells sorted from blood. This chain's CDR3 is CSAPALYGYTF. In DNA, the CDR3 is TGCAGTGCCCCAGCCCTCTATGGCTACACCTTC.